This T cell receptor beta chain derives from a study of read filtering for tumor transcriptome and immune sequencing. Turning to the study itself: The cohort had 17 men and 14 to 15 women aged about 47 to 80, mean about 70 years.

For this clonotype: A far larger clone is off by one base, so a read error is likely. Likely a read error: the CDR3 ends without its conserved phenylalanine or tryptophan.

The library was built from 400 ng RNA with molecular barcoded adaptors for alpha/delta and beta/gamma chains. One entry per CDR3 protein results from TCRdb running MiXCR on the reads. The sample lists 85,000 or so distinct CDR3 sequences; 9% to 15% were seen once. Sequences were obtained from a population of CD138-negative cells sorted from bone marrow. The receptor's source is a donor at least 40 years old with multiple myeloma.

The DNA for the CDR3 is TGTGCCAGCAGCTTAGTTCCGGGATTTAGTGAGCAGTTCTAC. Amino acid sequence: CASSLVPGFSEQFY. The rearrangement links TRBV11-3 to TRBJ2-1, with D possibly matching TRBD2 (5 bases). The CDR3 consists of 14 residues. Germline CDR1 SGHNT, CDR2 YENEEA. Trimming took off 1 base at V and 9 bases at J, with 13 bases between the two ends.